Listed below are T cell receptor beta chains from one sample, sequenced in a study of glioma-infiltrating T cells. TCRdb called the multiplex PCR reads again in MiXCR, with one record for every CDR3 protein. The sample has approximately 110,000 distinct CDR3 sequences, 23% seen once. Sequencing was carried out using glioma tissue, nonneoplastic brain tissue, or PBMCs (not recorded which). The receptor source for this set is a human donor with low-grade glioma or glioblastoma, undergoing nonglioma brain surgery, or in good health (not recorded which). Both conserved end residues are part of each CDR3. The D gene is left open where the match is weak. Clone size is shown for a subset of rows, as once, few, many or a class of expanded clone.

J gene: TRBJ1-1
V gene: TRBV18
D gene: .
clone size: .
CDR3 protein: CASPPEQNTEAFF
CDR3 DNA: TGTGCCAGCCCGCCCGAACAGAACACTGAAGCTTTCTTT

J gene: TRBJ1-4
V gene: TRBV12-3/TRBV12-4
D gene: .
clone size: .
CDR3 protein: CASSLAGGNNEKLFF
CDR3 DNA: TGTGCCAGCAGTTTAGCTGGGGGGAATAATGAAAAACTGTTTTTT

J gene: TRBJ1-2
V gene: TRBV12-3/TRBV12-4
D gene: .
clone size: few
CDR3 protein: CASSLGFAVYGYTF
CDR3 DNA: TGTGCCAGCAGTTTGGGTTTTGCTGTCTATGGCTACACCTTC

J gene: TRBJ1-2
V gene: TRBV4-2
D gene: TRBD1
clone size: many
CDR3 protein: CASSQDSPGQGSGYTF
CDR3 DNA: TGTGCCAGCAGCCAAGATTCACCCGGACAGGGTAGTGGCTACACCTTC

J gene: TRBJ2-2
V gene: TRBV7-2
D gene: TRBD1
clone size: few
CDR3 protein: CASRSGQPPGELFF
CDR3 DNA: TGTGCCAGCCGCTCGGGACAGCCCCCCGGGGAGCTGTTTTTT

J gene: TRBJ2-2
V gene: TRBV12-3/TRBV12-4
D gene: TRBD2
clone size: few
CDR3 protein: CASNLAGGSTGELFF
CDR3 DNA: TGTGCCAGCAATCTAGCGGGAGGGAGCACCGGGGAGCTGTTTTTT

J gene: TRBJ2-7
V gene: TRBV28
D gene: .
clone size: once
CDR3 protein: CASSLKNSAISYEQYF
CDR3 DNA: TGTGCCAGCAGTCTTAAAAATAGCGCCATCTCCTACGAGCAGTACTTC

J gene: TRBJ2-5
V gene: TRBV29-1
D gene: .
clone size: .
CDR3 protein: CSVRLGEETQYF
CDR3 DNA: TGCAGCGTGCGGCTGGGCGAGGAGACCCAGTACTTC

J gene: TRBJ2-7
V gene: TRBV2
D gene: .
clone size: .
CDR3 protein: CASSEEGGTYEQYF
CDR3 DNA: TGTGCCAGCAGTGAAGAAGGGGGAACCTACGAGCAGTACTTC

J gene: TRBJ2-1
V gene: TRBV12-3/TRBV12-4
D gene: .
clone size: many
CDR3 protein: CASSSLWSLDEQFF
CDR3 DNA: TGTGCCAGCAGTTCCCTCTGGTCCTTGGATGAGCAGTTCTTC

J gene: TRBJ1-5
V gene: TRBV7-2
D gene: TRBD1
clone size: many
CDR3 protein: CASSSDRGAWQPQHF
CDR3 DNA: TGTGCCAGCAGTTCCGACAGGGGGGCCTGGCAGCCCCAGCATTTT

J gene: TRBJ1-2
V gene: TRBV12-3/TRBV12-4
D gene: TRBD1
clone size: .
CDR3 protein: CASAAQGVGGYTF
CDR3 DNA: TGTGCCAGCGCCGCTCAGGGGGTTGGTGGCTACACCTTC

J gene: TRBJ2-3
V gene: TRBV6-1
D gene: TRBD2
clone size: .
CDR3 protein: CASSGDLAAGTDTQYF
CDR3 DNA: TGTGCCAGCAGTGGGGATCTAGCGGCTGGCACAGATACGCAGTATTTT

J gene: TRBJ1-1
V gene: TRBV29-1
D gene: .
clone size: many
CDR3 protein: CSVVEQGAFF
CDR3 DNA: TGCAGCGTGGTAGAACAAGGGGCTTTCTTT

J gene: TRBJ2-5
V gene: TRBV24-1
D gene: .
clone size: once
CDR3 protein: CATSDLHPYTTETQYF
CDR3 DNA: TGTGCCACCAGTGATTTGCACCCTTACACCACAGAGACCCAGTACTTC

J gene: TRBJ1-2
V gene: TRBV3-1
D gene: TRBD1
clone size: many
CDR3 protein: CASSQSSTGGYGYTF
CDR3 DNA: TGTGCCAGCAGCCAATCTTCTACAGGGGGCTATGGCTACACCTTC

J gene: TRBJ2-3
V gene: TRBV4-3
D gene: TRBD2
clone size: many
CDR3 protein: CASSQDPGRELKSTDTQYF
CDR3 DNA: TGCGCCAGCAGCCAAGATCCCGGGAGGGAGCTAAAGAGCACAGATACGCAGTATTTT

J gene: TRBJ2-2
V gene: TRBV18
D gene: .
clone size: few
CDR3 protein: CASSLEIGELFF
CDR3 DNA: TGTGCCAGCTCACTTGAAATCGGGGAGCTGTTTTTT

J gene: TRBJ2-1
V gene: TRBV6-1
D gene: .
clone size: many
CDR3 protein: CASSQLRYNEQFF
CDR3 DNA: TGTGCCAGCAGCCAGCTTCGCTACAATGAGCAGTTCTTC

J gene: TRBJ1-1
V gene: TRBV28
D gene: .
clone size: many
CDR3 protein: CASSLLRGEAFF
CDR3 DNA: TGTGCCAGCAGTCTACTCAGGGGTGAAGCTTTCTTT

J gene: TRBJ1-1
V gene: TRBV28
D gene: .
clone size: many
CDR3 protein: CASISGFTEAFF
CDR3 DNA: TGTGCCAGCATTAGTGGATTCACTGAAGCTTTCTTT

J gene: TRBJ2-1
V gene: TRBV7-8
D gene: .
clone size: .
CDR3 protein: CASSAGRRSYNEQFF
CDR3 DNA: TGTGCCAGCAGCGCCGGACGCCGCTCCTACAATGAGCAGTTCTTC

J gene: TRBJ2-5
V gene: TRBV10-3
D gene: .
clone size: many
CDR3 protein: CAISESTRETQYF
CDR3 DNA: TGTGCCATCAGTGAGTCGACTCGAGAGACCCAGTACTTC

J gene: TRBJ2-7
V gene: TRBV7-2
D gene: .
clone size: many
CDR3 protein: CASSPRGGDSTYEQYF
CDR3 DNA: TGTGCCAGCAGCCCCAGGGGGGGGGACAGTACCTACGAGCAGTACTTC

J gene: TRBJ2-5
V gene: TRBV5-4
D gene: .
clone size: .
CDR3 protein: CASSPGGDISQETQYF
CDR3 DNA: TGTGCCAGCAGCCCCGGGGGCGATATCTCCCAAGAGACCCAGTACTTC

J gene: TRBJ2-5
V gene: TRBV6-5
D gene: TRBD2
clone size: .
CDR3 protein: CPSTYPGGSETQYF
CDR3 DNA: TGTCCCAGCACTTACCCCGGGGGGTCGGAGACCCAGTACTTC